This entry lists 17 T cell receptor beta chains sequenced from one sample in a study of T cell clonality in common variable immunodeficiency (dated by TCRdb to 2015 to 2017). Libraries were prepared through the immunoSEQ multiplex PCR assay. Drawn from immuneACCESS, this table holds only the in-frame rearrangements with V and J called that TCRdb kept. Clones are partly lost; checked studies trace under half to an unresolved V gene and leave the rest unexplained. The table records approximately 44,000 clones for this sample, and not one of them appears only once. Roughly a tenth of the sample is held by the ten biggest clonotypes. The sample consisted of peripheral blood mononuclear cells. These receptors were collected from a person between 18 and 70 years old in good health.

Many counts were recorded for this clone. The read comes to an end 3 residues before the CDR3 does, leaving the germline J gene to fill in the end. The chain is built from TRBV20-1 and TRBJ2-7; D is unclear. Germline V gene lookup returns CDR1 DFQATT and CDR2 SNEGSKA (reference sequence). This CDR3 spans 15 amino acids. Trimming shortened V by 0 bases and J by 0 bases, and 12 bases separated the two germline ends. The CDR3 reads CSARDGQELSYEQYF. The covered CDR3 bases are TGCAGTGCTAGAGATGGGCAGGAGCTCTCCTACGAG.

This clone was seen at least ten times. Read data end 3 residues before the CDR3 end; the end is taken from the germline J gene. The chain is built from TRBV5-1 and TRBJ1-2, with D tentatively TRBD1 (6 bases). CDR3 length equals 14 residues. V shed 7 bases and J shed 7 bases, with 20 bases lying between them. Germline loops: CDR1 SGHRS, CDR2 YFSETQ. Incomplete CDR3 DNA: TGCGCCAGCGGAAAAACAGGGATAACGGGTGGC. Its translation is CASGKTGITGG. The CDR3 in full is CASGKTGITGGYTF.

A note on this clone: The read gets to within 3 residues of the CDR3 end, and the germline J gene fills in the rest. The chain uses TRBV5-1 and TRBJ2-3, with TRBD2 as a possible D gene (6 bases). Deletions cut 4 bases from V and 2 bases from J, with 14 bases between. Germline-derived CDR1 and CDR2 are SGHRS and YFSETQ. There are 15 residues in the CDR3. CDR3 DNA, as far as it was read: TGCGCCAGCAGCCTACTGGGCGGGAACACAGATACG. Protein: CASSLLGGNTDT. The complete CDR3 protein is CASSLLGGNTDTQYF.

This clone came up many times. The read finishes 3 residues shy of the CDR3 end, and the germline J gene is used to complete it. This sequence joins TRBV7-9 and TRBJ1-1; maybe TRBD1 (6 bases). Germline V gene data show CDR1 as SEHNR and CDR2 as FQNEAQ (reference sequence). This CDR3 has 13 amino acids. V was cut by 3 bases and J by 6 bases, with 11 bases left in between. This chain's CDR3 is CASSFSTGSEAFF. The CDR3 DNA, read in part, is TGTGCCAGCAGCTTCTCGACAGGTTCTGAA.

This clone was picked up many times. The sequence runs out 3 residues before the end of the CDR3; the remainder is reconstructed from the germline J gene. The chain is built from TRBV20-1 and TRBJ2-5; 11 positions agree with TRBD2. This CDR3 comprises 14 residues. The V gene's germline CDR1 is DFQATT and CDR2 SNEGSKA (reference sequence). The V gene end was trimmed by 4 bases and the J gene end by 4 bases; junction bases not matched to a gene: 5. CDR3 sequence reads: CSATSLAGVETQYF. The part of the CDR3 DNA that was read is TGCAGTGCTACCTCACTAGCGGGGGTAGAGACC.

This clone was picked up many times. The CDR3 end is not reached by the read, which stops 3 residues before it; the germline J gene fills it in. V gene TRBV18 combines with J gene TRBJ2-1; 12 nucleotides agree with TRBD2. This CDR3 is 14 amino acids long. V lost 8 bases, J lost 9 bases, and 8 bases stayed unmatched. Germline V lookup: CDR1 KGHSH, CDR2 LQKENI. The CDR3 loop reads CASAPSGGAGEQFF. CDR3 DNA, as far as it was read: TGTGCCAGCGCCCCTAGCGGGGGGGCTGGTGAG.

This clone was recorded many times. With the read ending 3 residues before the CDR3 end, the germline J gene is used to fill in that end. J is TRBJ1-5 and V is TRBV20-1; tentative D call: TRBD1 (6 bases). With 3 bases removed from V and 1 base from J, the gap between germline ends came to 16 bases. Germline V gene sequence: CDR1 DFQATT, CDR2 SNEGSKA (reference sequence). This CDR3 has 16 residues. The CDR3 sequence: CSASSGGRGSNQPQHF. CDR3 DNA, as far as it was read: TGCAGTGCTAGCTCGGGGGGCCGAGGAAGCAATCAGCCC.

This clone was observed at least ten times. The CDR3 goes on 3 residues after the read ends, and that part is filled in from the germline J gene. The chain recombines TRBV7-9 with TRBJ2-5; a weak D match, TRBD2 (5 bases). The ends were cut back, 5 bases at V and 3 bases at J, with 10 bases in the middle. The CDR3 runs 13 residues. CDR1 and CDR2 from the germline V gene are SEHNR and FQNEAQ (reference sequence). The CDR3 sequence: CASSTEREETQYF. The CDR3 DNA, read in part, is TGTGCCAGCAGCACAGAGAGGGAAGAGACC.

This clone was observed many times. The read halts 3 residues ahead of the CDR3 end, with the missing end drawn from the germline J gene. The chain carries TRBV2 and TRBJ2-2; D is unresolved. The germline V and J ends were trimmed by 6 bases and 6 bases, with 14 bases remaining between them. CDR3 length equals 14 residues. Per the germline V gene, CDR1 is SNHLY and CDR2 is FYNNEI. The part of the CDR3 DNA that was read is TGTGCCAGCAGAGCGTTGACCGTAGCCGGGGAG. This codes for CASRALTVAGE. The entire CDR3 protein is CASRALTVAGELFF.

In this sample, this clone turned up many times. The CDR3: CASTSRGNNPYNEQFF. The DNA read from the CDR3 is TGTGCCAGCACCTCCCGGGGGAACAACCCATACAATGAG. This sequence joins TRBV28 and TRBJ2-1; D is perhaps TRBD2 (6 bases). The sequenced fragment ends 3 residues before the CDR3 boundary, so the rest is inferred from the germline J gene. There are 16 residues in the CDR3. Germline V gives CDR1 MDHEN, CDR2 SYDVKM. With 7 bases removed from V and 4 bases from J, the gap between germline ends came to 20 bases. The whole variable domain, filled in from reference TRBV28 and TRBJ2-1, reads DVKVTQSSRYLVKRTGEKVFLECVQDMDHENMFWYRQDPGLGLRLIYFSYDVKMKEKGDIPEGYSVSREKKERFSLILESASTNQTSMYLCASTSRGNNPYNEQFFGPGTRLTVL.

This clone was counted many times. The read ends 3 residues before the CDR3 terminus; that terminus is restored from the germline J gene. The chain uses TRBV7-8 and TRBJ1-4, with 7 bases identical to TRBD1. This CDR3 region has 15 residues. The J segment lost 0 bases and the V segment lost 4 bases, leaving 2 bases of the junction unmatched. Germline loops: CDR1 SGHVS, CDR2 FQNEAQ. The CDR3 loop is CASSCRGTTNEKLFF. CDR3 DNA (partial): TGTGCCAGCAGCTGCAGGGGGACAACTAATGAAAAA.

This clone was observed many times. The CDR3 extends 3 residues past the end of the read, so its final part is completed from the germline J gene. The chain uses TRBV18 and TRBJ1-1, with no clear D. V lost 4 bases and J 0 bases, leaving 6 bases between the germline ends. There are 13 residues in the CDR3. Germline values: CDR1 KGHSH, CDR2 LQKENI. The part of the CDR3 DNA that was read is TGTGCCAGCTCACAACAGCTGAACACTGAA. Translated: CASSQQLNTE. From start to end, the CDR3 is CASSQQLNTEAFF.

The table lists this clone with many counts. With the read ending 3 residues before the CDR3 end, the germline J gene is used to fill in that end. The chain carries TRBV5-4 and TRBJ2-3, with a weak D call TRBD1 (6 bases). V was shortened by 0 bases and J by 4 bases, with 9 bases between the two germline ends. The germline CDR1 and CDR2 sequences are SGHNT and YYREEE (reference sequence). The CDR3 consists of 14 residues. CDR3 in amino acids: CASSLAQGSDTQYF. The covered CDR3 bases are TGTGCCAGCAGCTTGGCCCAGGGGTCAGATACG.

This clone was recorded many times. The read halts 3 residues ahead of the CDR3 end, with the missing end drawn from the germline J gene. The rearrangement uses TRBV11-3 and TRBJ1-2; D might be TRBD1 (6 bases). This CDR3 region has 15 residues. The V and J ends lost 4 bases and 3 bases respectively, with 15 bases between them. Germline V CDR1 and CDR2: SGHNT, YENEEA. The DNA read from the CDR3 is TGTGCCAGCAGCTACGCAGGGGTTAGTGACTATGGC. Protein: CASSYAGVSDYG. The entire CDR3 reads CASSYAGVSDYGYTF.

This clone was seen ten or more times. The read finishes 3 residues shy of the CDR3 end, and the germline J gene is used to complete it. V is TRBV7-2 and J is TRBJ1-2, with D possibly TRBD1 on 5 matching bases. The ends were cut back, 1 base at V and 4 bases at J, with 13 bases in the middle. This CDR3 is 15 amino acids long. Germline CDR1 SGHTA, CDR2 FQGNSA. The CDR3 loop is CASSLGGQGGYGYTF. CDR3 bases read: TGTGCCAGCAGCTTAGGGGGCCAGGGAGGCTATGGC.

The sample holds many counts of this clone. The read falls 3 residues short of the CDR3 end, and the missing part is taken from the germline J gene. The rearrangement joins TRBV11-3 to TRBJ2-5, with D perhaps TRBD1 (6 bases). Trimming removed 4 bases from V and 1 base from J, with 10 bases in between. The CDR3 is made up of 14 amino acids. Germline CDR1 reads SGHNT; CDR2 reads YENEEA. The CDR3 is CASSSQGIQETQYF. The covered CDR3 bases are TGTGCCAGCAGCTCGCAGGGGATCCAAGAGACC.

This clone occurred many times. The CDR3 goes on 3 residues after the read ends, and that part is filled in from the germline J gene. The chain is built from TRBV20-1 and TRBJ1-6; D call uncertain. V gave up 6 bases and J gave up 3 bases, with 6 bases separating them. Germline CDR1 DFQATT, CDR2 SNEGSKA (reference sequence). The CDR3 is 12 residues long. The sequenced CDR3 bases are TGCAGTGCCGACAACTATAATTCACCC. Amino acids: CSADNYNSP. The full-length CDR3 reads as CSADNYNSPLHF.